The 11 T cell receptor beta chains below all came from one sample that was sequenced in a study of blood T cell repertoires in COVID-19. Produced via immunoSEQ multiplex PCR; TCRdb's table is partial and in-frame only. The table lists roughly 30,000 clones, less than 90% of them singletons. The sequenced material came from peripheral blood. These receptors were obtained from a human donor in a cohort sampled during active COVID-19.

This chain connects TRBV3-1 (or the pseudogene TRBV3-2) to TRBJ1-2; unclear D gene. The CDR3 length is 16 residues. Between the trimmed V and J ends, which lost 3 bases and 1 base, there was a span of 15 bases. Germline V gives CDR1 LGHDT, CDR2 YNNKEL (reference sequence). The CDR3 loop is CASSQREGTFNYGYTF. CDR3 in DNA: TGTGCCAGCAGCCAGAGGGAGGGTACTTTTAACTATGGCTACACCTTC.

This chain links TRBV5-1 with TRBJ2-7; 10 bases are a match to TRBD2. Germline V lookup: CDR1 SGHRS, CDR2 YFSETQ. The CDR3 runs to 14 residues. V lost 3 bases to trimming and J lost 7 bases; unmatched junction nucleotides: 7. CDR3 in DNA: TGCGCCAGCAGCTGGAGCGGGGGGGCCAAAGAGCAGTACTTC. Translation gives CASSWSGGAKEQYF.

The rearrangement joins TRBV18 to TRBJ1-4; D unresolved. The CDR3 contains 13 residues. V lost 6 bases, J lost 8 bases, and 13 bases lay in between. Germline V gives CDR1 KGHSH, CDR2 LQKENI. CDR3 bases: TGTGCCAGCTCCACCAGACTAGTCGAAAAACTGTTTTTT. Translation: CASSTRLVEKLFF. The complete variable domain, with remaining parts taken from reference TRBV18 and TRBJ1-4, reads NAGVMQNPRHLVRRRGQEARLRCSPMKGHSHVYWYRQLPEEGLKFMVYLQKENIIDESGMPKERFSAEFPKEGPSILRIQQVVRGDSAAYFCASSTRLVEKLFFGSGTQLSVL.

This chain joins TRBV4-3 and TRBJ1-4, with TRBD1 as a possible D gene (6 bases). V lost 1 base, J lost 3 bases, and 9 bases lay in between. This CDR3 is 15 amino acids long. CDR1 is LGHNA and CDR2 is YSLEER in the germline V gene. CDR3 amino acids: CASSQGTASNEKLFF. CDR3 DNA: TGCGCCAGCAGCCAAGGGACAGCCTCTAATGAAAAACTGTTTTTT.

The chain recombines TRBV4-2 with TRBJ2-3; 7 bases are a match to TRBD2. The CDR3 runs 15 residues. From germline, CDR1 is LGHNA and CDR2 YNFKEQ. Germline trimming cut 3 bases from V and 5 bases from J; bases unmatched to any gene: 8. The CDR3 bases are TGTGCCAGCAGCCATTCGGGACTAACTCTAGATACGCAGTATTTT. It codes for CASSHSGLTLDTQYF.

This chain links TRBV5-1 with TRBJ1-6, with D unresolved. The germline V gene encodes CDR1 SGHRS and CDR2 YFSETQ. Between the trimmed V and J ends, which lost 0 bases and 5 bases, there was a span of 9 bases. The CDR3 totals 15 residues. For the CDR3, the DNA is TGCGCCAGCAGCTTGGCCGGGAATCATAATTCACCCCTCCACTTT. Protein product: CASSLAGNHNSPLHF.

CDR3 sequence (DNA): TGTGCCAGCAGTTTACCCAGGCCAGGGGCTAACACTGAAGCTTTCTTT. Translation gives CASSLPRPGANTEAFF. The chain couples TRBV28 to TRBJ1-1, with D maybe TRBD1 (6 bases). The CDR3 is made up of 16 amino acids. Trimming cost V 2 bases and J 2 bases, with 15 bases left between them. Looked up from germline, CDR1 is MDHEN and CDR2 is SYDVKM.

In the case of this clone: Compared with germline, one end of the junction differs, possibly owing to a read error. The DNA of the CDR3 is TGTGCCAACAGCGCCGGGACTCTGACTGAAGCTTTCTTT. This gives the protein CANSAGTLTEAFF. The chain links TRBV7-9 to TRBJ1-1; a weak D match, TRBD1 (5 bases). From germline, CDR1 is SEHNR and CDR2 FQNEAQ (reference sequence). The length of the CDR3 is 13 residues.

The chain carries TRBV6-6 and TRBJ2-5, with TRBD2 matching 7 bases. Trimming cost V 4 bases and J 4 bases; bases outside gene matches: 0. Germline CDR1 is MNHNY and CDR2 is SVGAGI (reference sequence). This CDR3 spans 12 amino acids. The CDR3 bases are TGTGCCAGCAGTTCGGGGGGAGAGACCCAGTACTTC. This sequence encodes CASSSGGETQYF.

The chain recombines TRBV4-1 with TRBJ2-7; D is undetermined. The germline V gene has CDR1 MGHRA and CDR2 YSYEKL. This CDR3 is 14 amino acids long. Trimming removed 2 bases from V and 0 bases from J, with 8 bases in between. CDR3 residues: CASSQNPSSYEQYF. CDR3 DNA sequence: TGCGCCAGCAGCCAAAATCCCAGCTCCTACGAGCAGTACTTC.

This chain joins TRBV30 and TRBJ2-3; 10 nucleotides align to TRBD2. The V gene end was trimmed by 0 bases and the J gene end by 0 bases; junction bases not matched to a gene: 0. The CDR3 contains 15 residues. The germline CDR1 and CDR2 sequences are GTSNPN and SVGIG (reference sequence). The CDR3: CAWSVLAGSTDTQYF. CDR3 sequence (DNA): TGTGCCTGGAGTGTACTAGCGGGGAGCACAGATACGCAGTATTTT.